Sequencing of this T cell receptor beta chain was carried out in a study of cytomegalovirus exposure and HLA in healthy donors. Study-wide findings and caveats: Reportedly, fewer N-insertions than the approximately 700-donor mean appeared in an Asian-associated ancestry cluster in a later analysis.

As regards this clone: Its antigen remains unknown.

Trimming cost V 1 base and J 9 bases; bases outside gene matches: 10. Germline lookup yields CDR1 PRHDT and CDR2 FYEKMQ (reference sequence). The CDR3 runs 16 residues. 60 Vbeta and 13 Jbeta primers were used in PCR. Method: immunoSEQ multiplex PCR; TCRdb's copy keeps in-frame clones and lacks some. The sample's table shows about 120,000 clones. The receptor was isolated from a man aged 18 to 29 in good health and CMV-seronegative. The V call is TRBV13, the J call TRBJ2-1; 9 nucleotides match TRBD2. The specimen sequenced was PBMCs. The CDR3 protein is CASSLDGSGSRGEQFF. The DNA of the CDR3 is TGTGCCAGCAGCTTAGATGGTAGCGGGAGCAGGGGTGAGCAGTTCTTC.